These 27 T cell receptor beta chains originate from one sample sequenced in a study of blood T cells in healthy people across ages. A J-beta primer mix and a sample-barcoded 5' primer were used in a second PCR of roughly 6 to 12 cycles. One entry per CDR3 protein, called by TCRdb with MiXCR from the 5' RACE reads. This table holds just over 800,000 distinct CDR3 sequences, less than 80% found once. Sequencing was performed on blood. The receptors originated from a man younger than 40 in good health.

CDR3 in amino acids: CASSQDWSGGAREQYF. The CDR3 DNA reads as TGTGCCAGCAGCCAAGACTGGAGCGGGGGGGCGCGTGAGCAGTACTTC. V usage is TRBV14 and J usage is TRBJ2-7; 10 nucleotides align to TRBD2. V shed 0 bases, J shed 7 bases, and the junction held 9 bases outside the gene matches. CDR3 length: 16 residues. Germline V gene lookup returns CDR1 SGHDN and CDR2 FVKESK.

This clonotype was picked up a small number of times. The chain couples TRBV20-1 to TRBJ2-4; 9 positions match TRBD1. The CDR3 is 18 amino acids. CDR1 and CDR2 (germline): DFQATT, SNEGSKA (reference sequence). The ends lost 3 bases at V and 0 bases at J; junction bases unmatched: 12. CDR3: CSASAGDRAELAKNIQYF. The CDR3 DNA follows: TGCAGTGCTAGTGCGGGGGACAGGGCTGAGCTAGCCAAAAACATTCAGTACTTC.

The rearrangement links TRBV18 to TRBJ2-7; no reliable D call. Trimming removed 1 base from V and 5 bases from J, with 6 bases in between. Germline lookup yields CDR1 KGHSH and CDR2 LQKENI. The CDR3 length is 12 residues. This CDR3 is CASSPREDEQYF. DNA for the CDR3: TGTGCCAGCTCACCACGGGAAGACGAGCAGTACTTC.

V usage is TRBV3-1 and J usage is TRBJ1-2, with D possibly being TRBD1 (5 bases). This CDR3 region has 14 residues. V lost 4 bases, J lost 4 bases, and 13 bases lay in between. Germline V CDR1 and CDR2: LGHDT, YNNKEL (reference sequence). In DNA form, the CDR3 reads TGTGCCAGCAGCCCCCGGGGGGAGGCCTATGGCTACACCTTC. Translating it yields CASSPRGEAYGYTF.

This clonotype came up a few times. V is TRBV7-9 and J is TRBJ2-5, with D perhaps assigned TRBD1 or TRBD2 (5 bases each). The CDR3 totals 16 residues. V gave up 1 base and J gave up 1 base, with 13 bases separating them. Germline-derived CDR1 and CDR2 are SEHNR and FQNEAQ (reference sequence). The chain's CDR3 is CASSLVPSGAQETQYF. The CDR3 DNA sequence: TGTGCCAGCAGCTTAGTCCCATCCGGGGCCCAAGAGACCCAGTACTTC.

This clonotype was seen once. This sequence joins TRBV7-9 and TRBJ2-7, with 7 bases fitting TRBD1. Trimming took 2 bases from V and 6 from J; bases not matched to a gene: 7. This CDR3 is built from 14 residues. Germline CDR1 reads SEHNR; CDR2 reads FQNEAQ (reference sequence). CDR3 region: CASSLSRQGSEQYF. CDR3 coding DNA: TGTGCCAGCAGCTTAAGCCGACAGGGCAGCGAGCAGTACTTC.

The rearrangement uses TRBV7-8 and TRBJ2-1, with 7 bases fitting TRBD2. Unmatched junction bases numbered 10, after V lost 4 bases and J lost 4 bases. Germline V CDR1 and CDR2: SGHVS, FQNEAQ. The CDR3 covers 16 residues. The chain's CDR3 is CASSSGGSFNYNEQFF. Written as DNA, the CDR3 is TGTGCCAGCAGCTCCGGCGGGAGTTTCAATTACAATGAGCAGTTCTTC. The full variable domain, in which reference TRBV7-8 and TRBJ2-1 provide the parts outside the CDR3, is GAGVSQSPRYKVAKRGQDVALRCDPISGHVSLFWYQQALGQGPEFLTYFQNEAQLDKSGLPSDRFFAERPEGSVSTLKIQRTQQEDSAVYLCASSSGGSFNYNEQFFGPGTRLTVL.

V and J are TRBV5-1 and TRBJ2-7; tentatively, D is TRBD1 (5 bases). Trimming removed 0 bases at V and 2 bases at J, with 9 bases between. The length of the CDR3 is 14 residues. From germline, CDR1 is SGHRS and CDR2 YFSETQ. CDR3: CASSLAGRAYEQYF. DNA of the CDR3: TGCGCCAGCAGCTTGGCGGGCAGGGCCTACGAGCAGTACTTC.

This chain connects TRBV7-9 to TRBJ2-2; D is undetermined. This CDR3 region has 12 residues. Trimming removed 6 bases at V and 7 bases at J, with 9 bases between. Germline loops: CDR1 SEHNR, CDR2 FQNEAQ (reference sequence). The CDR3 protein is CASRDVNGELFF. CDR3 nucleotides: TGTGCCAGCAGGGACGTTAACGGGGAGCTGTTTTTT.

The CDR3: CASRVTGQGFDEQYF. The DNA for the CDR3 is TGTGCCAGCCGCGTTACGGGACAGGGGTTTGACGAGCAGTACTTC. J is TRBJ2-5 and V is TRBV6-5; 10 bases agree with TRBD1. The DNA end favors TRBJ2-7, so the J call may be wrong. The CDR3 extends over 15 amino acids. Germline assignment: CDR1 MNHEY and CDR2 SVGAGI.

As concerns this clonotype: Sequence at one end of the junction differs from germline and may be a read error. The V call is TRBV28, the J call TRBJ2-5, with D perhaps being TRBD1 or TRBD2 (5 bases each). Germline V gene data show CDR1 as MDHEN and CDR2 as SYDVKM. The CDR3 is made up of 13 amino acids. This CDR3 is CSSTADPLGEQYF. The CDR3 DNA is TGTTCCAGCACCGCCGACCCCCTAGGGGAGCAGTACTTC.

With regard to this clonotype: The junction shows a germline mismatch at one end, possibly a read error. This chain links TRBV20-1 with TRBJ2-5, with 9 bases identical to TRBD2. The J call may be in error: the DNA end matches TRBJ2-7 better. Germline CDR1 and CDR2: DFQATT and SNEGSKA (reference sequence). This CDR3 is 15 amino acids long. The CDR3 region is CGARVLAGPLAEQYF. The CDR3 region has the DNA TGCGGTGCTAGAGTTCTAGCGGGGCCCCTCGCCGAGCAGTACTTC.

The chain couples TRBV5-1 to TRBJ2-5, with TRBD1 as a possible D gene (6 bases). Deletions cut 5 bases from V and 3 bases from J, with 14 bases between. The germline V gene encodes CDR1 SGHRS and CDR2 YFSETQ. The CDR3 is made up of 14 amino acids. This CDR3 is CASRIGQPKETQYF. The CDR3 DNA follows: TGCGCCAGCAGAATAGGACAGCCAAAAGAGACCCAGTACTTC. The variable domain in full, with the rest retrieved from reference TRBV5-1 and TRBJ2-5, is KAGVTQTPRYLIKTRGQQVTLSCSPISGHRSVSWYQQTPGQGLQFLFEYFSETQRNKGNFPGRFSGRQFSNSRSEMNVSTLELGDSALYLCASRIGQPKETQYFGPGTRLLVL.

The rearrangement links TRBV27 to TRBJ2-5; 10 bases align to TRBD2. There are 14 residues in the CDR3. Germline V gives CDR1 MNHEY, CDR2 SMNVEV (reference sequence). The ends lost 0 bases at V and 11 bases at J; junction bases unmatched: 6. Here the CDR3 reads CASSLSTSGYKQYF. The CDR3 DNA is TGTGCCAGCAGTTTATCGACTAGCGGGTACAAGCAGTACTTC.

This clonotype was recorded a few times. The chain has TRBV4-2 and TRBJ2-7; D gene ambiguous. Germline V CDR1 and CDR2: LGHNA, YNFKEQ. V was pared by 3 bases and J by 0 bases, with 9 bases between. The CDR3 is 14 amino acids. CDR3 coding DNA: TGTGCCAGCAGCCAGGCACAAAGCTCCTACGAGCAGTACTTC. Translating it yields CASSQAQSSYEQYF.

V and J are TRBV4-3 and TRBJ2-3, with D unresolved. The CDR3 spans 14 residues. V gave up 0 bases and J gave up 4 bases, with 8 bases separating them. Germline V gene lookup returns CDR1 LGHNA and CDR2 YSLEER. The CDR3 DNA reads TGCGCCAGCAGCCAAGATTTCCGGGCAGATACGCAGTATTTT. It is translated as CASSQDFRADTQYF.

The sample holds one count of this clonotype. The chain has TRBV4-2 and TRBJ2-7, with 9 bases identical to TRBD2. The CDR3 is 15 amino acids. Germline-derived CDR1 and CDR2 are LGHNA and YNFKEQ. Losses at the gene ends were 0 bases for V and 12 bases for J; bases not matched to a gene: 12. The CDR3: CASSQEGLAGFGRYF. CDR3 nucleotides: TGTGCCAGCAGCCAAGAGGGACTAGCCGGCTTTGGTCGGTACTTC.

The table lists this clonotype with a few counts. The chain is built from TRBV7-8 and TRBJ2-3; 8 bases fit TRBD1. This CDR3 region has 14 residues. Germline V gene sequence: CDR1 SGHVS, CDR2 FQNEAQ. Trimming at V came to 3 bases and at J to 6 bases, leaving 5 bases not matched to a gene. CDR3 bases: TGTGCCAGCAGCTTGGACAGGGTTCCCGATACGCAGTATTTT. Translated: CASSLDRVPDTQYF. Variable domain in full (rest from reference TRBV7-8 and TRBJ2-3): GAGVSQSPRYKVAKRGQDVALRCDPISGHVSLFWYQQALGQGPEFLTYFQNEAQLDKSGLPSDRFFAERPEGSVSTLKIQRTQQEDSAVYLCASSLDRVPDTQYFGPGTRLTVL.

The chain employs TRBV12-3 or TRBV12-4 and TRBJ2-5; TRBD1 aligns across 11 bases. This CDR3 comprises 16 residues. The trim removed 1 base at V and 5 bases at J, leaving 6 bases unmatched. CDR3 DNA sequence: TGTGCCAGCAGTTTAGGGACAGGGGGCGCGGGGGAGACCCAGTACTTC. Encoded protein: CASSLGTGGAGETQYF.

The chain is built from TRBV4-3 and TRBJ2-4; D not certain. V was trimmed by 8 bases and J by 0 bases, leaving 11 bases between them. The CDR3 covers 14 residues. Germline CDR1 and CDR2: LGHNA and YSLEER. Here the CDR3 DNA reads TGCGCCAGCGCCCCGGACCTAGCCAAAAACATTCAGTACTTC. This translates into CASAPDLAKNIQYF.

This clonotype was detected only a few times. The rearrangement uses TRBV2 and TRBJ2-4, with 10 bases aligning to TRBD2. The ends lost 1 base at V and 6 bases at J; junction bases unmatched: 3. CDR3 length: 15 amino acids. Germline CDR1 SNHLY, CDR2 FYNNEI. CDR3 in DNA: TGTGCCAGCAGTGAAGACAGCGGGGGGGCAAACATTCAGTACTTC. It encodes CASSEDSGGANIQYF.

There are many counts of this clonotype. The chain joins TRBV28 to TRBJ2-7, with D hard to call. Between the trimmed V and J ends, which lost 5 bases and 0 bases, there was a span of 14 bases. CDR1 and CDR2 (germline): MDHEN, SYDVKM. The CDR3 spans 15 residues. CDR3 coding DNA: TGTGCCAGCAGTGCTACGGACGGTTACTCCTACGAGCAGTACTTC. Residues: CASSATDGYSYEQYF.

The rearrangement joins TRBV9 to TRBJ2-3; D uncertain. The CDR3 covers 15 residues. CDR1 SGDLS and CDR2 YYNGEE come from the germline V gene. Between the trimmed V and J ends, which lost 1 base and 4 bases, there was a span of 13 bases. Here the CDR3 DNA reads TGTGCCAGCAGCGTAATGGGGAATGACGCAGATACGCAGTATTTT. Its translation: CASSVMGNDADTQYF.

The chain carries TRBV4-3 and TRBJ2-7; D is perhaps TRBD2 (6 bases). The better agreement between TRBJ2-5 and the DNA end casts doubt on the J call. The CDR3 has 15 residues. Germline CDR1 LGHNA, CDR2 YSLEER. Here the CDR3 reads CASSQEYSGQETQYF. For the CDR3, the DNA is TGCGCCAGCAGCCAAGAATATAGCGGCCAAGAGACCCAGTACTTC.

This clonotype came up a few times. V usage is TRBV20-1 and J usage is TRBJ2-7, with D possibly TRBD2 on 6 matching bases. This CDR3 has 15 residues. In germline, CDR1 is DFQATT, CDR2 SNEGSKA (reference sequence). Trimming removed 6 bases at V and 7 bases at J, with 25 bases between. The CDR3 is CSALGRLVSLGEQYF. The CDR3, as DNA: TGCAGTGCCCTCGGAAGACTAGTTTCGCTTGGGGAGCAGTACTTC.

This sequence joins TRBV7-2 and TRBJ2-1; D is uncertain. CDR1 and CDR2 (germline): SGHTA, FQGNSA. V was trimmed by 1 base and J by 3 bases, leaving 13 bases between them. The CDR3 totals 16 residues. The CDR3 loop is CASSLEASIFYNEQFF. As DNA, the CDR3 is TGTGCCAGCAGCTTAGAGGCCAGTATCTTCTACAATGAGCAGTTCTTC.

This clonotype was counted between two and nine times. The CDR3 nucleotides are TGTGCCAGCAGCCGTAGTTTGACAGGGAGCGATGAGCAGTTCTTC. This encodes CASSRSLTGSDEQFF. V and J are TRBV4-2 and TRBJ2-1; 7 bases match TRBD1. Losses at the gene ends were 4 bases for V and 8 bases for J; bases not matched to a gene: 11. Germline loops: CDR1 LGHNA, CDR2 YNFKEQ. This CDR3 region has 15 residues.